The 6 T cell receptor beta chains reported below all come from one sample, sequenced in a study of T cells in Graves' hyperthyroidism and ophthalmopathy. RNA transcripts provided the source from which TCR beta CDR3 regions were amplified. HTBI primers drove first-round RT-PCR of the TCR CDR3. A single record per CDR3 protein comes from TCRdb applying MiXCR to the multiplex PCR reads. The sample holds about 420,000 distinct CDR3 sequences, around 13% seen once. The sequencing sample was made of blood. The source of these receptors is a woman under 30 with Graves' hyperthyroidism.

This clonotype occurred a few times. The chain recombines TRBV4-2 with TRBJ2-7, with 9 bases that match TRBD2. The junction had 9 bases not matched to a gene; V was cut back by 3 bases and J by 6 bases. CDR3 length: 15 residues. Looked up from germline, CDR1 is LGHNA and CDR2 is YNFKEQ. CDR3 DNA: TGTGCCAGCAGCCATGGAGCGGGAGGAGGAGTCGAGCAGTACTTC. Amino acid sequence: CASSHGAGGGVEQYF.

In its sample, this clonotype was seen many times. The V call is TRBV6-1, the J call TRBJ2-2, with TRBD1 as a possible D gene (7 bases). The CDR3 loop spans 15 amino acids. V lost 5 bases and J 6 bases, leaving 16 bases between the germline ends. CDR1 is MNHNS, CDR2 SASEGT, per germline. CDR3 region: CASSRGTDRAGELFF. The CDR3 DNA reads as TGTGCCAGCAGTCGCGGGACAGATAGGGCCGGGGAGCTGTTTTTT.

The V and J genes are TRBV15 and TRBJ2-3; D might be TRBD1 or TRBD2, each matching 5 bases. Trimming removed 0 bases at V and 3 bases at J, with 16 bases between. The CDR3 loop spans 17 amino acids. Germline CDR1 and CDR2: LNHNV and YYDKDF (reference sequence). This chain's CDR3 is CATSRDRPGRGTDTQYF. CDR3 bases: TGTGCCACCAGCAGAGATCGCCCGGGGCGTGGAACAGATACGCAGTATTTT.

The genes are TRBV7-8 and TRBJ2-7; TRBD1 matches 9 bases. With 4 bases clipped from V and 3 bases from J, the junction kept 7 bases outside the gene matches. The CDR3 runs to 15 residues. Germline values: CDR1 SGHVS, CDR2 FQNEAQ. In nucleotides, the CDR3 is TGTGCCAGCAGCTCCACGTCGGGACAGGGCTACGAGCAGTACTTC. Translation: CASSSTSGQGYEQYF. Looking up the rest from reference TRBV7-8 and TRBJ2-7 gives the full variable domain: GAGVSQSPRYKVAKRGQDVALRCDPISGHVSLFWYQQALGQGPEFLTYFQNEAQLDKSGLPSDRFFAERPEGSVSTLKIQRTQQEDSAVYLCASSSTSGQGYEQYFGPGTRLTVT.

At least ten counts were recorded for this clonotype. The gene calls are TRBV6-2 or TRBV6-3 and TRBJ1-1, with D tentatively TRBD1 (6 bases). CDR1 MNHEY and CDR2 SVGEGT come from the germline V gene. The length of the CDR3 is 16 residues. V shed 5 bases and J shed 4 bases, with 20 bases lying between them. The CDR3: CASSDTGRDTSTEAFF. CDR3 DNA: TGTGCCAGCAGTGACACCGGACGGGACACAAGCACTGAAGCTTTCTTT.

The sample holds a few counts of this clonotype. The rearrangement joins TRBV19 to TRBJ2-1, with D hard to call. V was cut by 0 bases and J by 2 bases, with 8 bases left in between. The CDR3 covers 15 residues. Germline values: CDR1 LNHDA, CDR2 SQIVND (reference sequence). The CDR3 reads CASSIDNQPYNEQFF. The CDR3 region has the DNA TGTGCCAGTAGTATAGACAACCAACCCTACAATGAGCAGTTCTTC.